The 27 T cell receptor beta chains below were found in one sample sequenced in a study of blood T cell repertoires in COVID-19. The table came from immunoSEQ multiplex PCR; TCRdb's copy has only in-frame clones and leaves some out. The table has around 68,000 clones, 75% to 85% seen once; the top ten hold roughly an eighth. The sample was peripheral blood. These receptors were collected from a human donor in a cohort sampled during active COVID-19.

The rearrangement uses TRBV10-3 and TRBJ2-1, with 7 bases lining up with TRBD2. J gave up 5 bases and V 6 bases, and 16 bases lay outside the gene matches. The CDR3 sequence is 17 residues long. From germline, CDR1 is ENHRY and CDR2 SYGVKD. The DNA for the CDR3 is TGTGCCATCAGCGAAAGGGTGCTGGGCGGGGGTAACAATGAGCAGTTCTTC. Translating gives CAISERVLGGGNNEQFF.

The chain joins TRBV7-9 to TRBJ2-2; 8 bases are shared with TRBD2. The germline CDR1 and CDR2 sequences are SEHNR and FQNEAQ (reference sequence). The ends lost 6 bases at V and 0 bases at J; junction bases unmatched: 3. CDR3 length: 15 residues. CDR3 amino acids: CASSGLATNTGELFF. For the CDR3, the DNA is TGTGCCAGCAGTGGACTAGCTACGAACACCGGGGAGCTGTTTTTT. The full variable domain, completed using reference TRBV7-9 and TRBJ2-2, is DTGVSQNPRHKITKRGQNVTFRCDPISEHNRLYWYRQTLGQGPEFLTYFQNEAQLEKSRLLSDRFSAERPKGSFSTLEIQRTEQGDSAMYLCASSGLATNTGELFFGEGSRLTVL.

The gene calls are TRBV5-6 and TRBJ1-1, with D possibly matching TRBD1 (5 bases). The ends were cut back, 3 bases at V and 4 bases at J, with 13 bases in the middle. Germline V gene lookup returns CDR1 SGHDT and CDR2 YYEEEE. The CDR3 is 14 amino acids. CDR3 loop: CASSYTAGGTEAFF. CDR3 coding DNA: TGTGCCAGCAGCTACACGGCCGGGGGCACTGAAGCTTTCTTT.

CDR3 region: CASSLAYRGQPQHF. In nucleotides, the CDR3 is TGTGCCAGCAGCTTAGCTTACAGGGGTCAGCCCCAGCATTTT. V and J are TRBV7-2 and TRBJ1-5; 7 positions match TRBD1. The CDR3 is 14 residues long. The germline V gene has CDR1 SGHTA and CDR2 FQGNSA. The V segment lost 0 bases and the J segment 6 bases; nucleotides outside the gene matches: 2. Full variable domain (missing parts from reference TRBV7-2 and TRBJ1-5): GAGVSQSPSNKVTEKGKDVELRCDPISGHTALYWYRQSLGQGLEFLIYFQGNSAPDKSGLPSDRFSAERTGGSVSTLTIQRTQQEDSAVYLCASSLAYRGQPQHFGDGTRLSIL.

The chain employs TRBV7-9 and TRBJ1-6; D gene unclear. Deletions cut 3 bases from V and 7 bases from J, with 10 bases between. The V gene's germline CDR1 is SEHNR and CDR2 FQNEAQ (reference sequence). The CDR3 length is 14 residues. The CDR3: CASSFAELNSPLHF. The CDR3 DNA is TGTGCCAGCAGCTTCGCGGAATTAAATTCACCCCTCCACTTT.

The V gene is TRBV6-5, the J gene TRBJ1-1; unclear D gene. Germline-derived CDR1 and CDR2 are MNHEY and SVGAGI. CDR3 length: 14 amino acids. Between the trimmed V and J ends, which lost 7 bases and 1 base, there was a span of 13 bases. For the CDR3, the DNA is TGTGCCAGCACTCCCATGAGGTCGAACACTGAAGCTTTCTTT. Translating gives CASTPMRSNTEAFF.

This CDR3 reads CASSWSGGITDTQYF. As DNA, the CDR3 is TGTGCCAGCAGTTGGAGCGGGGGTATCACAGATACGCAGTATTTT. This chain uses TRBV6-2 or TRBV6-3 with TRBJ2-3; TRBD2 matches at 8 bases. Germline V gives CDR1 MNHEY, CDR2 SVGEGT. With V trimmed by 4 bases and J by 2 bases, 5 bases remained unmatched. The CDR3 runs 15 residues.

The chain links TRBV7-2 to TRBJ2-5, with unresolved D. Germline CDR1 is SGHTA and CDR2 is FQGNSA. Between the trimmed V and J ends, which lost 1 base and 4 bases, there was a span of 13 bases. The CDR3 extends over 15 amino acids. The CDR3 reads CASSLVFSGRETQYF. In DNA, the CDR3 is TGTGCCAGCAGCTTAGTTTTTAGTGGTCGAGAGACCCAGTACTTC.

This clone was counted many times. The chain employs TRBV11-2 and TRBJ1-1; D uncertain. Germline V gene sequence: CDR1 SGHAT, CDR2 FQNNGV. V was cut by 8 bases and J by 1 base, with 11 bases left in between. The CDR3 spans 13 residues. CDR3 nucleotides: TGTGCCAGCGCCTTGATAGAGAACACTGAAGCTTTCTTT. Its protein product is CASALIENTEAFF.

There are a few counts of this clone. The chain uses TRBV12-1 and TRBJ1-2; TRBD1, the table's D call, was not compared with the DNA. TRBV12-1 is classified as a pseudogene. CDR3 length: 17 amino acids. This CDR3 is CARNPGTGFVANYGYTF. The CDR3 bases are TGTGCCAGAAACCCCGGGACAGGGTTTGTCGCTAACTATGGCTACACCTTC.

This clone showed up just once. The J gene is TRBJ2-2, the V gene TRBV5-4, with 10 bases fitting TRBD2. Germline V lookup: CDR1 SGHNT, CDR2 YYREEE (reference sequence). The CDR3 spans 17 residues. V lost 3 bases to trimming and J lost 11 bases; unmatched junction nucleotides: 16. CDR3 sequence (DNA): TGTGCCAGCAGCTCTCGGCGAGGGACTAGCGCCCCGCCCGAGCTGTTTTTT. This gives the protein CASSSRRGTSAPPELFF.

The rearrangement uses TRBV6-4 and TRBJ2-2; D is unresolved. This CDR3 is 13 amino acids long. Looked up from germline, CDR1 is MRHNA and CDR2 is SNTAGT. V was pared by 6 bases and J by 5 bases, with 10 bases between. DNA of the CDR3: TGTGCCAGCAGGAGCCTAAGTACCGGGGAGCTGTTTTTT. Amino acids: CASRSLSTGELFF.

The chain links TRBV5-1 to TRBJ2-2; 8 bases line up with TRBD1. The CDR3 spans 19 residues. From germline, CDR1 is SGHRS and CDR2 YFSETQ. Unmatched junction bases numbered 13, after V lost 3 bases and J lost 0 bases. The CDR3 bases are TGCGCCAGCAGCTCCCGATACCAAGGACAGGGCGCGAACACCGGGGAGCTGTTTTTT. Amino acids: CASSSRYQGQGANTGELFF.

J is TRBJ2-3 and V is TRBV19; 10 bases align to TRBD1. The CDR3 is 13 amino acids. With V trimmed by 10 bases and J by 5 bases, 6 bases remained unmatched. Germline CDR1 is LNHDA and CDR2 is SQIVND (reference sequence). The CDR3 DNA is TGTGCCACTCGACAGGGGGCGGGAGATACGCAGTATTTT. Its translation is CATRQGAGDTQYF.

Only one count was recorded for this clone. The chain joins TRBV7-9 to TRBJ2-1; tentative D call: TRBD2 (6 bases). CDR1 is SEHNR, CDR2 FQNEAQ, per germline (reference sequence). V shed 2 bases and J shed 4 bases, with 12 bases lying between them. The CDR3 loop spans 15 amino acids. The chain's CDR3 is CASSLLGGEYNEQFF. The CDR3 nucleotides read TGTGCCAGCAGCTTACTTGGCGGGGAATACAATGAGCAGTTCTTC. Using reference TRBV7-9 and TRBJ2-1 for the parts outside the CDR3, the full variable domain is DTGVSQNPRHKITKRGQNVTFRCDPISEHNRLYWYRQTLGQGPEFLTYFQNEAQLEKSRLLSDRFSAERPKGSFSTLEIQRTEQGDSAMYLCASSLLGGEYNEQFFGPGTRLTVL.

This chain uses TRBV5-6 with TRBJ2-7; TRBD1 matches 9 bases. Germline CDR1 reads SGHDT; CDR2 reads YYEEEE. This CDR3 contains 14 residues. V was clipped by 4 bases and J by 3 bases; unmatched bases: 5. CDR3 amino acids: CASSGGQGGYEQYF. CDR3 nucleotides: TGTGCCAGCAGCGGGGGACAGGGTGGCTACGAGCAGTACTTC.

The rearrangement joins TRBV15 to TRBJ2-5, with 10 bases that match TRBD2. The CDR3 runs 18 residues. Trimming removed 0 bases from V and 5 bases from J; junction bases left unmatched: 12. Germline CDR1 LNHNV, CDR2 YYDKDF (reference sequence). The CDR3 loop reads CATSRDPTSGLRVETQYF. The CDR3 DNA reads as TGTGCCACCAGCAGAGATCCGACTAGCGGGTTGAGGGTGGAGACCCAGTACTTC.

The gene calls are TRBV6-5 and TRBJ1-4; 11 bases are a match to TRBD1. Looked up from germline, CDR1 is MNHEY and CDR2 is SVGAGI. V dropped 2 bases and J dropped 7; count of bases not matched to a gene: 3. This CDR3 contains 15 residues. CDR3 residues: CASSYGQGAGEKLFF. The CDR3 DNA is TGTGCCAGCAGTTACGGACAGGGGGCTGGTGAAAAACTGTTTTTT.

The rearrangement links TRBV28 to TRBJ2-1, with D perhaps matching TRBD2 (5 bases). V lost 7 bases and J lost 7, with 14 bases in between. The CDR3 has 13 residues. Germline assignment: CDR1 MDHEN and CDR2 SYDVKM. The CDR3, as DNA: TGTGCCAGCACCCCGAACCCGGGGAATGAGCAGTTCTTC. Its protein product is CASTPNPGNEQFF.

The chain has TRBV10-2 and TRBJ2-6; perhaps TRBD1 as D (7 bases). Trimming left V 3 bases short and J 0 bases short, with 9 bases between. The CDR3 consists of 16 residues. From germline, CDR1 is WSHSY and CDR2 SAAADI. The CDR3 sequence: CASSDRGASGANVLTF. The DNA for the CDR3 is TGCGCCAGCAGTGACAGGGGGGCCTCTGGGGCCAACGTCCTGACTTTC.

CDR3 protein: CASSYSGGAVAGELFF. DNA of the CDR3: TGTGCCAGCAGCTATAGCGGGGGGGCCGTGGCCGGGGAGCTGTTTTTT. The rearrangement joins TRBV5-6 to TRBJ2-2; 11 bases are shared with TRBD2. The CDR3 has 16 amino acids. The V gene's germline CDR1 is SGHDT and CDR2 YYEEEE. Germline trimming cut 3 bases from V and 6 bases from J; bases unmatched to any gene: 7.

J is TRBJ2-7 and V is TRBV11-2, with D possibly matching TRBD2 (5 bases). Germline values: CDR1 SGHAT, CDR2 FQNNGV. The CDR3 runs 14 residues. The V end lost 0 bases, the J end lost 9 bases, and 15 bases lay between the germline ends. The CDR3 DNA reads TGTGCCAGCAGCTTAGATGCTAGCTCCCTGAGGCAGTACGTC. Protein: CASSLDASSLRQYV.

The chain links TRBV24-1 to TRBJ2-5; TRBD2 matches 8 bases. CDR1 KGHDR and CDR2 SFDVKD come from the germline V gene. The CDR3 spans 14 residues. The V segment lost 3 bases and the J segment 4 bases; nucleotides outside the gene matches: 3. CDR3 nucleotide sequence: TGTGCCACCAGTGATAGTCTAGCGGGAGAGACCCAGTACTTC. It translates to CATSDSLAGETQYF.

The rearrangement uses TRBV19 and TRBJ2-1; 10 bases fit TRBD1. J gave up 1 base and V 5 bases, and 5 bases lay outside the gene matches. CDR1 is LNHDA, CDR2 SQIVND, per germline (reference sequence). The CDR3 is 16 residues long. DNA of the CDR3: TGTGCCAGTAGTGAGAGGACAGGGGGTTCCTACAATGAGCAGTTCTTC. Protein: CASSERTGGSYNEQFF.

By sample fraction, this clone is medium-sized. This rearrangement joins TRBV10-2 to TRBJ2-2, with D perhaps matching TRBD2 (6 bases). Looked up from germline, CDR1 is WSHSY and CDR2 is SAAADI. This CDR3 is 15 amino acids long. V was clipped by 5 bases and J by 3 bases, with 13 bases between them. DNA for the CDR3: TGCGCCAGCAGTATTGCTAGCGATTACACCGGGGAGCTGTTTTTT. This sequence encodes CASSIASDYTGELFF.

The gene calls are TRBV10-3 and TRBJ2-1; D remains ambiguous. The V and J ends lost 8 bases and 5 bases respectively, with 10 bases between them. From germline, CDR1 is ENHRY and CDR2 SYGVKD. The CDR3 spans 12 residues. CDR3 sequence reads: CAIETKNNEQFF. DNA for the CDR3: TGTGCCATCGAGACAAAAAACAATGAGCAGTTCTTC.

The J gene is TRBJ2-5, the V gene TRBV14; 8 bases agree with TRBD1. Per germline, CDR1 SGHDN and CDR2 FVKESK. V shed 4 bases, J shed 6 bases, and the junction held 7 bases outside the gene matches. The CDR3 loop spans 14 amino acids. This CDR3 reads CASSPPGGRQTQYF. CDR3 DNA: TGTGCCAGCAGCCCCCCAGGGGGCAGGCAGACCCAGTACTTC. Filled out from reference TRBV14 and TRBJ2-5, the complete variable domain reads EAGVTQFPSHSVIEKGQTVTLRCDPISGHDNLYWYRRVMGKEIKFLLHFVKESKQDESGMPNNRFLAERTGGTYSTLKVQPAELEDSGVYFCASSPPGGRQTQYFGPGTRLLVL.